The 18 T cell receptor delta chains reported below all come from one sample, sequenced in a study of gamma-delta T cells after stem cell transplantation (TCRdb year 2016). Libraries were prepared through RT-PCR. The data were produced on an Illumina MiSeq. With CATT, TCRdb called clones again from the public reads; duplicate DNA rows were later joined. This sample has 2,700 or so delta-chain clones in its table, and around 3% of those were observed once. Clones ranked in the top ten supply about 50% of the sample. The material sequenced was gamma-delta T cells. Every receptor here comes from a human donor. It is not recorded whose cells these are; they may come from a transplant donor.

This clone has just a few counts. Mismatch with germline at one junction end may stem from a read error. J is TRDJ3 and V is TRDV2, with D perhaps given as TRDD2 or TRDD3 (5 bases each). Germline CDR1 reads GEAIGNYY; CDR2 reads EKD. The CDR3 contains 18 residues. Here the CDR3 DNA reads TGTGCCCGTGACACCGTGAGGATAAGTTCCTGGGACACCCGACAGACGTTTTTC. Translated, it gives CARDTVRISSWDTRQTFF.

Within the sample, this clone is medium-sized. The sample carries other DNA sequences with the same CDR3. The chain is built from TRDV2 and TRDJ1; unclear D gene. Germline V CDR1 and CDR2: GEAIGNYY, EKD. With 4 bases removed from V and 3 bases from J, the gap between germline ends came to 11 bases. CDR3 length: 13 residues. CDR3 sequence (DNA): TGTGCCTGTGATCCCCTCAAGTCCGATAAACTCATCTTT. This encodes CACDPLKSDKLIF.

About this clone: TCRdb's entry gives the protein of a much larger clone, which mismatches this DNA's translation at residue 2, likely from a read error; the protein reported here is translated from the DNA. This chain uses TRDV2 with TRDJ1; the D is unclear. The CDR3 length is 18 residues. CDR1 GEAIGNYY and CDR2 EKD come from the germline V gene. CDR3 in DNA: TGTTCCTGTGACACCGCGCAAAAATCTCGCGGACTCACCGATAAACTCATCTTT. It translates to CSCDTAQKSRGLTDKLIF.

This clone was observed a handful of times. The protein TCRdb lists belongs to a much larger clone and differs from this DNA's translation at residue 5, which points to a read error; the protein shown is made from the DNA. The chain joins TRDV2 to TRDJ1, with TRDD3 matching over 9 bases. V shed 7 bases and J 1 base; nucleotides not matched to a gene: 18. The CDR3 is 18 residues long. Germline values: CDR1 GEAIGNYY, CDR2 EKD. The CDR3 DNA follows: TGTGCCTGCTCCTACCTCACTGGGGGAAGAGAGACCACCGATAAACTCATCTTT. Amino acid sequence: CACSYLTGGRETTDKLIF.

This clone came up a few times. It is likely a read error: a sequence one base away is far more abundant. Other DNA sequences in the sample encode the same CDR3. The rearrangement uses TRDV2 and TRDJ1; D is possibly TRDD3 (6 bases). The V end was cut by 1 base, the J end by 1 base, with 12 bases between. Looked up from germline, CDR1 is GEAIGNYY and CDR2 is EKD. The CDR3 contains 15 residues. CDR3 nucleotide sequence: TGTGCCTGTGACACATTAGGGGGGACCACCGATAAACTCATCTTT. Encoded protein: CACDTLGGTTDKLIF.

This clone was found many times. This likely stems from a read error, as it lies one base from a far larger clone. This chain connects TRDV2 to TRDJ3; 8 positions agree with TRDD3. The CDR3 length is 23 residues. Germline V lookup: CDR1 GEAIGNYY, CDR2 EKD. In DNA form, the CDR3 reads TGTGCCTGTGACACGATACCCGTACTGGGGGGTCTACCAGACTCCTGGGGCACCCGACAGATGTTTTTC. Its translation is CACDTIPVLGGLPDSWGTRQMFF.

This clone appeared a few times. This DNA translates differently at residue 4 from the TCRdb protein, which is that of a much larger clone; a read error is likely, and the protein shown is the DNA's own translation. CDR3 coding DNA: TGTGCCTGTGCCACCCTTGGGGGATTTACCGATAAACTCATCTTT. This gives the protein CACATLGGFTDKLIF. The J gene is TRDJ1, the V gene TRDV2; 8 bases match TRDD3. The length of the CDR3 is 15 residues. The germline V gene encodes CDR1 GEAIGNYY and CDR2 EKD.

This clone was recorded a few times. The rearrangement uses TRDV1 and TRDJ1; 12 nucleotides match TRDD3. The CDR3 has 18 residues. Trimming at V came to 2 bases and at J to 4 bases, leaving 11 bases not matched to a gene. The germline V gene has CDR1 TSWWSYY and CDR2 QGS. The chain's CDR3 is CALGEKNRTGGYIDKLIF. In nucleotides, the CDR3 is TGTGCTCTTGGGGAAAAAAACCGTACTGGGGGATACATCGATAAACTCATCTTT.

This clone was seen a few times. Since a far larger clone is one base different, this is likely a read error. Other DNA sequences within the sample encode an identical CDR3. The chain carries TRDV2 and TRDJ1; TRDD3 agrees at 9 bases. Germline-derived CDR1 and CDR2 are GEAIGNYY and EKD. Trimming took 2 bases from V and 3 from J; bases not matched to a gene: 24. The CDR3 extends over 21 amino acids. Here the CDR3 reads CACDKLGGTRLLGDTPDKLIF. In nucleotides, the CDR3 is TGTGCCTGTGACAAGTTGGGGGGGACCAGACTACTGGGGGACACCCCCGATAAACTCATCTTT.

The sample holds a few counts of this clone. A read error is possible here, since a much larger clone lies one base away. This CDR3 is CACDQGPGVSSWATRQMFF. CDR3 DNA: TGTGCCTGTGACCAAGGACCGGGGGTAAGCTCCTGGGCCACCCGACAGATGTTTTTC. The chain carries TRDV2 and TRDJ3, with D possibly matching TRDD3 (5 bases). Germline-derived CDR1 and CDR2 are GEAIGNYY and EKD. This CDR3 has 19 residues.

This clone has a handful of counts. Only one base separates this from a far larger clonotype, so it likely reflects a read error. This specimen includes other DNA sequences encoding the same CDR3. The rearrangement joins TRDV2 to TRDJ1; 13 nucleotides agree with TRDD3. Germline V CDR1 and CDR2: GEAIGNYY, EKD. Trimming cost V 7 bases and J 0 bases; bases outside gene matches: 25. The CDR3 is 22 amino acids. The chain's CDR3 is CACDSILPAGLGDTRYTDKLIF. In nucleotides, the CDR3 is TGTGCCTGCGACTCGATCCTTCCCGCGGGACTGGGGGATACGCGGTACACCGATAAACTCATCTTT.

By sample share, this clone is medium-sized (0.01 to 0.1%). The chain links TRDV2 to TRDJ1; 7 bases map to TRDD3. This CDR3 has 20 amino acids. The V and J ends lost 0 bases and 0 bases, in that order; junction bases with no gene match: 18. The germline gives CDR1 GEAIGNYY, CDR2 EKD. CDR3 bases: TGTGCCTGTGACACCGTTGGCCCCGTCGGGGGGATGGGGTACACCGATAAACTCATCTTT. The encoded protein is CACDTVGPVGGMGYTDKLIF.

This clone turned up a few times. A far larger clone differs by one base, so this is likely a read error. The same CDR3 also results from other DNA sequences found in this sample. The rearrangement links TRDV2 to TRDJ1; TRDD3 agrees at 11 bases. Germline V lookup: CDR1 GEAIGNYY, CDR2 EKD. CDR3 length equals 17 residues. This CDR3 is CACDTLLGDMHTDKLIF. The DNA for the CDR3 is TGTGCCTGCGACACCTTACTGGGGGATATGCACACCGATAAACTCATCTTT.

This clone was picked up a small number of times. This sequence joins TRDV2 and TRDJ1, with 8 bases fitting TRDD3. The CDR3 is made up of 21 amino acids. Germline-derived CDR1 and CDR2 are GEAIGNYY and EKD. The ends lost 3 bases at V and 3 bases at J; junction bases unmatched: 26. CDR3 residues: CACDPILGAPQRDFRADKLIF. CDR3 in DNA: TGTGCCTGTGACCCCATACTGGGGGCCCCGCAGCGCGATTTTCGCGCCGATAAACTCATCTTT.

This clone was seen a handful of times. TCRdb assigns this DNA the protein of a much larger clone, which departs from its translation at residue 11; this likely reflects a read error, and the protein shown comes from translating the DNA. The chain has TRDV2 and TRDJ1, with TRDD3 matching over 9 bases. Germline V gene data show CDR1 as GEAIGNYY and CDR2 as EKD. The CDR3 totals 18 residues. Unmatched junction bases numbered 18, after V lost 7 bases and J lost 1 base. The CDR3 protein is CACSFLTGGRATTDKLIF. The CDR3 nucleotides read TGTGCCTGCTCCTTCCTCACTGGGGGAAGAGCGACCACCGATAAACTCATCTTT.

This clone was counted a few times. A far larger clone is one nucleotide away, so this likely arose from a read error. Other DNA sequences within the sample encode an identical CDR3. The V and J genes are TRDV2 and TRDJ1; TRDD3 matches 8 bases. Germline V lookup: CDR1 GEAIGNYY, CDR2 EKD. This CDR3 contains 16 residues. CDR3 sequence reads: CACDTVGDTEADKLIF. DNA for the CDR3: TGCGCCTGTGACACCGTAGGGGATACAGAGGCCGATAAACTCATCTTT.

The table lists this clone with a few counts. With only one base between it and a far larger clone, this is likely a read error. At the DNA level, this CDR3 is encoded by other sequences in the same sample as well. V usage is TRDV2 and J usage is TRDJ1; TRDD3 might be the D (5 bases). Germline-derived CDR1 and CDR2 are GEAIGNYY and EKD. The CDR3 is made up of 14 amino acids. CDR3 sequence: CACDKLGSTGKLIF. The CDR3 DNA reads as TGTGCCTGCGACAAGCTGGGATCGACGGGTAAACTCATCTTT.

This clone was recorded a few times. In nucleotides, the CDR3 is TGTGCCTGTGACGGGCTGCTGGGGGATACGGACACCGATAAACTCATCTTT. Translated, it gives CACDGLLGDTDTDKLIF. The rearrangement links TRDV2 to TRDJ1; 12 bases match TRDD3. This CDR3 comprises 17 residues. V shed 3 bases, J shed 0 bases, and the junction held 7 bases outside the gene matches. Germline V CDR1 and CDR2: GEAIGNYY, EKD.